The T cell receptor beta chain under discussion was sequenced for a study of T cell responses to AZD1222 COVID-19 vaccine. Study findings and constraints: Sampled repertoires all dated from after the peak T cell response.

The CDR3 sequence is 14 residues long. Trimming took off 6 bases at V and 6 bases at J, with 17 bases between the two ends. CDR1 and CDR2 from the germline V gene are LNHDA and SQIVND (reference sequence). Profiled with immunoSEQ multiplex PCR; TCRdb holds only in-frame clones, not every one. This sample yields some 150,000 clones, of which 88% are seen a single time; about 5.4% belongs to the top ten. On this clone itself: The antigen remains undetermined.

This TCR was recovered from an adult who received the MenACWY meningococcal vaccine as a control. The sequenced sample was peripheral blood, obtained 28 days after the second dose of the MenACWY control vaccine. The chain joins TRBV19 to TRBJ1-1; weak D call: TRBD1 (6 bases). CDR3 amino acids: CASRTQGIPSEAFF. The CDR3 coding sequence is TGTGCCAGTAGGACTCAGGGGATTCCTTCTGAAGCTTTCTTT.